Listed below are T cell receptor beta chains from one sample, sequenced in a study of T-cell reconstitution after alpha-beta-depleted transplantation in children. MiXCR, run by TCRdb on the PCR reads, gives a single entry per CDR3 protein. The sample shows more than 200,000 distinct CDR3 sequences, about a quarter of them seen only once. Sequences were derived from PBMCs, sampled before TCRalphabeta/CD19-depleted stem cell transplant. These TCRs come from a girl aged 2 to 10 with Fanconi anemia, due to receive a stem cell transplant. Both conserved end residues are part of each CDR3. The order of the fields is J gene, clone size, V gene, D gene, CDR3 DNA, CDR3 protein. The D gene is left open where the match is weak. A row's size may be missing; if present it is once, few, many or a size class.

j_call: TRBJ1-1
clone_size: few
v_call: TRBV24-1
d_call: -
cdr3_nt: TGTGCCACCAAAATCGGGGAGCCGACTGAAGCTTTCTTT
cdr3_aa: CATKIGEPTEAFF

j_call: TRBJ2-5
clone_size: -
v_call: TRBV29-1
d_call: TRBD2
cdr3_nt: TGCAGCGGTGGACTAGTAGAGACCCAGTACTTC
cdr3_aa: CSGGLVETQYF

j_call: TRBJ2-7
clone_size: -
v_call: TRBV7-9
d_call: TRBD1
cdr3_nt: TGTGCCAGCACCGAGGGGGACAGGGGAAGGAACGAGCAGTACTTC
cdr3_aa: CASTEGDRGRNEQYF

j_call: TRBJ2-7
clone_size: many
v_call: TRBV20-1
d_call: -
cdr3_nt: TGCAGTGCCGCGGAGCCCTCCTACGAGCAGTACTTC
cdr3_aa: CSAAEPSYEQYF

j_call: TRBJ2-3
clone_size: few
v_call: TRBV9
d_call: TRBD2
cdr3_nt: TGTGCCAGCAGCGGCCCTAGCGGGAGGACAGATACGCAGTATTTT
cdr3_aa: CASSGPSGRTDTQYF

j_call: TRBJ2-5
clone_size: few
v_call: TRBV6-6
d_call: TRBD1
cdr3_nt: TGTGCCAGCAGTTACAAGGGGGCGGGAGAGACCCAGTACTTC
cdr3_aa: CASSYKGAGETQYF

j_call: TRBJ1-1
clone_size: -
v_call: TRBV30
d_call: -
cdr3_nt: TGTGCCTGGATGAGCACTGAAGCTTTCTTT
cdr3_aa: CAWMSTEAFF

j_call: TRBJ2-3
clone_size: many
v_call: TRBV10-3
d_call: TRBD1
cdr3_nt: TGTGCCATCAGTGATTCCCCGGGACAGGGTGAAGATACGCAGTATTTT
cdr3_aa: CAISDSPGQGEDTQYF

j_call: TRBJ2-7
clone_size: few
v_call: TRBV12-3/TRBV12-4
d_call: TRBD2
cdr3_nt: TGTGCCAGCAGTTGGGGCGGGGGGGCTTCGTACGAGCAGTACTTC
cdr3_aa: CASSWGGGASYEQYF

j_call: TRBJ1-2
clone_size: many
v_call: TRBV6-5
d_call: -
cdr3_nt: TGTGCCAGCAGTTACTCAGAGACGGCATATGGCTACACCTTC
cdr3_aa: CASSYSETAYGYTF

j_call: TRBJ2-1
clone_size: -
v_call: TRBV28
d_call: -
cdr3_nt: TGTGCCAGCAGCCTGAAGCTAGTGACTGAGCAGTTCTTC
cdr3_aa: CASSLKLVTEQFF

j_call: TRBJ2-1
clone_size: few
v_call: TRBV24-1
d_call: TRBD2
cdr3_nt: TGTGCCACCAGTGATCCCGGGACTAGAAGAGTGAATGAGCAGTTCTTC
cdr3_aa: CATSDPGTRRVNEQFF

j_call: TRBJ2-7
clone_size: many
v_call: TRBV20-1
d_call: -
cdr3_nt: TGCAGTGCTAGCCAACTAGGAGGGTTCGGCGAGCAGTACTTC
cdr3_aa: CSASQLGGFGEQYF

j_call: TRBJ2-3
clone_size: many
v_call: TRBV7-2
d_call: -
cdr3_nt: TGTGCCAGCAGCAAAAGCCCTTTCGCAGATACGCAGTATTTT
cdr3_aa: CASSKSPFADTQYF

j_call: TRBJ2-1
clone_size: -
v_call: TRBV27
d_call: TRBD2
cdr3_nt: TGTGCCAGCAGTTTCGGGACTAGCTTTTGGAATGAGCAGTTCTTC
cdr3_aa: CASSFGTSFWNEQFF

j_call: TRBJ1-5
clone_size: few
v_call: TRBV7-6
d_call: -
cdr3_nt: TGTGCCAGCAGCTTGAAGGGGGGCAATCAGCCCCAGCATTTT
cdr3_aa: CASSLKGGNQPQHF

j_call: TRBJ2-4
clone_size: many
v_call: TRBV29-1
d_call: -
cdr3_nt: TGCAGCGTTGAGAAGCAGGGCCAAAACATTCAGTACTTC
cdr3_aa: CSVEKQGQNIQYF

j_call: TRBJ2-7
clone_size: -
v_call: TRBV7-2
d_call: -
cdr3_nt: TGTGCCAGCAGCTATGACAGTACCTACGAGCAGTACTTC
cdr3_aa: CASSYDSTYEQYF

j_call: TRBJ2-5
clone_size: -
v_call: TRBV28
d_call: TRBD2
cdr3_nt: TGTGCCAGCAGTGAGCTAGCGGGAGGGGGGCCCCAAGAGACCCAGTACTTC
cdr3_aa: CASSELAGGGPQETQYF

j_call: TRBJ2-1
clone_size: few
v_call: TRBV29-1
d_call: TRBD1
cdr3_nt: TGCAGCGTAGAGAGATGGGACAGGGAGTCCGATGAGCAGTTCTTC
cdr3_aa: CSVERWDRESDEQFF

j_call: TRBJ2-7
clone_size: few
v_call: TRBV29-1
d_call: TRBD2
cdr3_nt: TGCAGCGTTGGAGAACTAGCGGCCTACGAGCAGTACTTC
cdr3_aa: CSVGELAAYEQYF

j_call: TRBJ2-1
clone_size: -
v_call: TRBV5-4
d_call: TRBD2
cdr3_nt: TGTGCCAGTCCGGCGGGGGGGATGTACAATGAGCAGTTCTTC
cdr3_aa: CASPAGGMYNEQFF

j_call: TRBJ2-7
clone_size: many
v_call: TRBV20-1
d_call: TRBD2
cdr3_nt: TGCAGTGCTAGAAGTAGCGGGAGGGAGCCCTACGAGCAGTACTTC
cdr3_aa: CSARSSGREPYEQYF

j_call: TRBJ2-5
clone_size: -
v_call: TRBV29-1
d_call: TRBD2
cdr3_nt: TGCAGAAGGGAACTAGCGGGAGAAGGGAAGGAGACCCAGTACTTC
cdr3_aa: CRRELAGEGKETQYF

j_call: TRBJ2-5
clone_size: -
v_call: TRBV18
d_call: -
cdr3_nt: TGTGCCAGCTCACGTACCAGGCCTCCGGAGACCCAGTACTTC
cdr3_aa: CASSRTRPPETQYF

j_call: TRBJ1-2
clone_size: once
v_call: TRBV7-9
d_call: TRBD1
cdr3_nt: TGTGCCAGCAGCCAATTAACAGGGGGTTTTAACTATGGCTACACCTTC
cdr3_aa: CASSQLTGGFNYGYTF

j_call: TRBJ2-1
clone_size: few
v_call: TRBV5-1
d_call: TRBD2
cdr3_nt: TGCGCCAGCAGCTTGGCCGCAGCGGGAGTTTACAATGAGCAGTTCTTC
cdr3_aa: CASSLAAAGVYNEQFF

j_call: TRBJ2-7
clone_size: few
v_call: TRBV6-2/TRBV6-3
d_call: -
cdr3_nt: TGTGCCAGCAGTTCGAGTAGAGCTTACGAGCAGTACTTC
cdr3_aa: CASSSSRAYEQYF

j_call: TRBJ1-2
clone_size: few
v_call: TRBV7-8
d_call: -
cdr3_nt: TGTGCCAGCAGCTTAGGGGTGCGGGATGGCTACACCTTC
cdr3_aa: CASSLGVRDGYTF

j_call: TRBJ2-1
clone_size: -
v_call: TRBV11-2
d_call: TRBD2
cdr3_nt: TGTGCCAGCAGCTTAACTAGCGGGGGGCAGGGCTATGAGCAGTTCTTC
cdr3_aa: CASSLTSGGQGYEQFF

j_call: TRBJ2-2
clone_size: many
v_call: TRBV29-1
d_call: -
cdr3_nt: TGCAGCGTTGAAAGGCGAATCGGGGAGCTGTTTTTT
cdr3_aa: CSVERRIGELFF

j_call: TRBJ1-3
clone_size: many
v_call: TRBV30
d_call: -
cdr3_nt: TGTGCCTGGACCCCGTTCCAAGGGGACCTATTAAACTCTGGAAACACCATATATTTT
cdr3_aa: CAWTPFQGDLLNSGNTIYF

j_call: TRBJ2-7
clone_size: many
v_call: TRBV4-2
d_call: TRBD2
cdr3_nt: TGTGCCAGCAGCCCCACTAGCGGGGGAGCATCCTACGAGCAGTACTTC
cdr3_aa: CASSPTSGGASYEQYF

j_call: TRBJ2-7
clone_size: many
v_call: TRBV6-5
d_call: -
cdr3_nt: TGTGCCAGCACCTCAGGACGGAACGAGCAGTACTTC
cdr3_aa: CASTSGRNEQYF

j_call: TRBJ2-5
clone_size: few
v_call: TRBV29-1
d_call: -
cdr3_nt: TGCAGCGTTGATGGCGGGGCGGGGGAGACCCAGTACTTC
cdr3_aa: CSVDGGAGETQYF

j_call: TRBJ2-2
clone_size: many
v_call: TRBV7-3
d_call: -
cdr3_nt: TGTGCCAGCAGCTTATATTTCGGGGAGCTGTTTTTT
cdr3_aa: CASSLYFGELFF

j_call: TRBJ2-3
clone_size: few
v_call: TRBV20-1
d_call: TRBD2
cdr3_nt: TGCAGTGCTAGTCGGCGGGAGAGGACAGATACGCAGTATTTT
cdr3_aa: CSASRRERTDTQYF

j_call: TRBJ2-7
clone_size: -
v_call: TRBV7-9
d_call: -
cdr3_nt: TGTGCCAGCAGCCCCCCCCAACTGGAGTACGAGCAGTACTTC
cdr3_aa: CASSPPQLEYEQYF

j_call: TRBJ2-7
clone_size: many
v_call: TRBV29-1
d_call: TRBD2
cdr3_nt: TGCAGCGTTGACGGCTGGGGGGGAGATTACGAGCAGTACTTC
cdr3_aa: CSVDGWGGDYEQYF

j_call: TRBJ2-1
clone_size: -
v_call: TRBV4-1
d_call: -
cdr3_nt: TGCGCCAGCAGCCAAGACCGCTCTCGAAGCTCCTACAATGAGCAGTTCTTC
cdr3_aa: CASSQDRSRSSYNEQFF

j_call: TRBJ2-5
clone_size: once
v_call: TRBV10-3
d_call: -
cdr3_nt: TGTGCCATCAGTGAGCCCCACCCGGCAGGGTTGGAGACCCAGTACTTC
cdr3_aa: CAISEPHPAGLETQYF

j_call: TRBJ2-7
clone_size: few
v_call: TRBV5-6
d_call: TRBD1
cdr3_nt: TGTGCCAGCAGCTCTAACCCGGGACAGCCTGCCTACGAGCAGTACTTC
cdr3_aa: CASSSNPGQPAYEQYF

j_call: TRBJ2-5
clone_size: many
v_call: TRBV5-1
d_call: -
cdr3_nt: TGCGCCAGCAGCTTTACCAGCACGTTGGAGACCCAGTACTTC
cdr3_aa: CASSFTSTLETQYF

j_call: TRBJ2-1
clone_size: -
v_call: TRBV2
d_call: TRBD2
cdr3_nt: TGTGCCAGCAGTCGAGCTAGCGGGGGGGGTATTGGTGAGCAGTTCTTC
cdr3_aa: CASSRASGGGIGEQFF

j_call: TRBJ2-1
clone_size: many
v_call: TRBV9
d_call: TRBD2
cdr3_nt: TGTGCCAGCAGCGTAGTCGCGGGGGGGTCCTACAATGAGCAGTTCTTC
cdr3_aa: CASSVVAGGSYNEQFF

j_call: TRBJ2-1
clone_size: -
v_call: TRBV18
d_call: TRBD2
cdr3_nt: TGTGCCAGCTCACCGACTAGCGGGAGCAATGAGCAGTTCTTC
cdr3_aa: CASSPTSGSNEQFF